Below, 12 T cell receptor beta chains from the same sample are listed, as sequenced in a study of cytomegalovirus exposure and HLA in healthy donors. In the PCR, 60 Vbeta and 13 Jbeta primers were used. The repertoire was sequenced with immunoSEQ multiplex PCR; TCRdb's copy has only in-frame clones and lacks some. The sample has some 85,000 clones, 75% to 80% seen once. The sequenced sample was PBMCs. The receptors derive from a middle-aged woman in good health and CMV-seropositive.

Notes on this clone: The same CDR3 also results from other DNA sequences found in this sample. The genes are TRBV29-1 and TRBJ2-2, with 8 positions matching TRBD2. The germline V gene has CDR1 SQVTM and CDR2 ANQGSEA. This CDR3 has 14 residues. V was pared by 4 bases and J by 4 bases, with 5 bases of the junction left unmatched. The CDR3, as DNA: TGCAGCGTTGGGACTAGCCTCGTCACCGGGGAGCTGTTTTTT. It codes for CSVGTSLVTGELFF.

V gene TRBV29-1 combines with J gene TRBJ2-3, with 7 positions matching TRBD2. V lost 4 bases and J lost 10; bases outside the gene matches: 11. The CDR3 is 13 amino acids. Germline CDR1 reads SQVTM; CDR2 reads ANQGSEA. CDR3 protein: CSVVSNRAGSQYF. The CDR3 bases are TGCAGCGTTGTTTCTAATAGAGCGGGATCGCAGTATTTT.

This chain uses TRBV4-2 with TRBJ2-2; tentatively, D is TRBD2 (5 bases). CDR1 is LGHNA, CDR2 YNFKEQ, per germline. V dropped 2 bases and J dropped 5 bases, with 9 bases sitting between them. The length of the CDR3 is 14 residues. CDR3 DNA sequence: TGTGCCAGCAGCCAAAGCCGAGGGACCGGGGAGCTGTTTTTT. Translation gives CASSQSRGTGELFF.

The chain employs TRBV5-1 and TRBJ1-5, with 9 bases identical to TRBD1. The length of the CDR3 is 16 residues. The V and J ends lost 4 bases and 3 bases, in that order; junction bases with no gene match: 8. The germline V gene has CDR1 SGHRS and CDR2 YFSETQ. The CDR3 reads CASSPGTGIYNQPQHF. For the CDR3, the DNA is TGCGCCAGCAGCCCCGGGACAGGGATATACAATCAGCCCCAGCATTTT.

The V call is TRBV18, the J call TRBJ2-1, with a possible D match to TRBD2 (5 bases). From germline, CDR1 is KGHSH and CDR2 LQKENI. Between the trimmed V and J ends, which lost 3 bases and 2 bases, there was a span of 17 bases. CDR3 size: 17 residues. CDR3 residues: CASSPIYGGSPYNEQFF. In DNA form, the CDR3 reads TGTGCCAGCTCACCCATATACGGTGGGAGCCCCTACAATGAGCAGTTCTTC.

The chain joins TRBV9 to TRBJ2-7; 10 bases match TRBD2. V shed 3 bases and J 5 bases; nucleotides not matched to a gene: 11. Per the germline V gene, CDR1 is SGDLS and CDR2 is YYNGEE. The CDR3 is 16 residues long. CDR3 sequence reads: CASSASVSGGDDEQYF. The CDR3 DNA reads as TGTGCCAGCAGCGCTTCCGTAAGCGGGGGGGACGACGAGCAGTACTTC.

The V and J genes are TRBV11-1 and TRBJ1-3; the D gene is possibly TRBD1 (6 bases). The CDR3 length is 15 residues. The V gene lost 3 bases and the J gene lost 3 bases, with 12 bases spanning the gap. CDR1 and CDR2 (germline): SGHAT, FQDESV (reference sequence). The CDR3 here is CASSFAGVNGNTIYF. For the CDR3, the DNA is TGTGCCAGCAGCTTCGCAGGGGTCAATGGAAACACCATATATTTT.

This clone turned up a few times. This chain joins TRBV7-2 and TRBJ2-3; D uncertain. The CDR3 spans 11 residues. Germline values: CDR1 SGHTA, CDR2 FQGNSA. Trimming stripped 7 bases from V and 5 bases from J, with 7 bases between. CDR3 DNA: TGTGCCAGCATGTACGGAGATACGCAGTATTTT. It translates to CASMYGDTQYF.

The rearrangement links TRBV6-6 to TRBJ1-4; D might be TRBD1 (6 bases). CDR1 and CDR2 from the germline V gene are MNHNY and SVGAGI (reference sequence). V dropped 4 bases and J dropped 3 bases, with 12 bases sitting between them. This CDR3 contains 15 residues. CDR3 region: CASSFFKGANEKLFF. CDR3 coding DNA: TGTGCCAGCAGTTTCTTCAAGGGGGCTAATGAAAAACTGTTTTTT.

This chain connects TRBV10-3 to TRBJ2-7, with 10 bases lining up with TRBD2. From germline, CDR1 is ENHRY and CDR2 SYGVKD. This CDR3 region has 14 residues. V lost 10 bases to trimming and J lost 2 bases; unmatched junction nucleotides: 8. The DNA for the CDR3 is TGTGCCACCTCGACTAGCGGGCCTACCTACGAGCAGTACTTC. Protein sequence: CATSTSGPTYEQYF.

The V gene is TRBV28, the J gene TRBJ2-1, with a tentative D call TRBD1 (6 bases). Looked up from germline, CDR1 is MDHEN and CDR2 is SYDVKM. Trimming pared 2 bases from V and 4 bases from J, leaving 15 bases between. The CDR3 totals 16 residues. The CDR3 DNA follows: TGTGCCAGCAGTTTAGTCTCGGACAGCCCATACAATGAGCAGTTCTTC. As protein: CASSLVSDSPYNEQFF. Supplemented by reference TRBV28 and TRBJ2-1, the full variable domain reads DVKVTQSSRYLVKRTGEKVFLECVQDMDHENMFWYRQDPGLGLRLIYFSYDVKMKEKGDIPEGYSVSREKKERFSLILESASTNQTSMYLCASSLVSDSPYNEQFFGPGTRLTVL.

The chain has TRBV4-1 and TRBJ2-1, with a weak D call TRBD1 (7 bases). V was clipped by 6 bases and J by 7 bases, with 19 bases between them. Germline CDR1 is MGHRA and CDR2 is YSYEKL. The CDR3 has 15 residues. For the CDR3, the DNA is TGCGCCAGCAGGGAGGGAGCAGGGGGATCAAATGAGCAGTTCTTC. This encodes CASREGAGGSNEQFF.